The TCR beta chain under discussion was sequenced for a study of blood T cell repertoires in COVID-19. Across the whole study: T cells, B-cell-depleted T cells, or PBMCs provided the cDNA or gDNA that served as material.

Germline loops: CDR1 KGHSH, CDR2 LQKENI. The V and J ends lost 3 bases and 7 bases respectively, with 10 bases between them. The CDR3 has 12 residues. As handled by the study authors: Estimation of nucleated cell counts relied on the amplification of reference gene primers. The protocol was immunoSEQ multiplex PCR, while the TCRdb copy is restricted to in-frame clones and leaves out a portion. V and J calls and clone size follow that table, whereas D and trimming were derived from the DNA. Here the sample spans roughly 62,000 clones, just under 80% being singletons. The source of this sequence is a human donor in a cohort sampled during active COVID-19. The chain is built from TRBV18 and TRBJ2-7, with TRBD1 as a possible D gene (6 bases). Sequencing was done on a sample of peripheral blood. The CDR3 spells CASSPQGWEQYF. Here the CDR3 DNA reads TGTGCCAGCTCACCCCAGGGGTGGGAGCAGTACTTC.